This T cell receptor beta chain was documented in a study of blood T cell repertoires in COVID-19. Sequenced by immunoSEQ multiplex PCR; TCRdb stores in-frame clones only, minus some. Of roughly 170,000 clones in the sample, 70% to 90% were seen once. The CDR3 spans 14 residues. With 7 bases clipped from V and 9 bases from J, the junction kept 9 bases outside the gene matches. The V gene's germline CDR1 is SGDLS and CDR2 YYNGEE. Material: peripheral blood. V gene TRBV9 combines with J gene TRBJ2-1, with 11 bases identical to TRBD2. This TCR was recovered from a man between 65 and 85 years old with active or convalescent COVID-19. Here the CDR3 DNA reads TGTGCCAGCGGCTTAGCGGGAGGGCCAGGTGAGCAGTTCTTC. The encoded protein is CASGLAGGPGEQFF. Drawing the rest from reference TRBV9 and TRBJ2-1, the complete variable domain is DSGVTQTPKHLITATGQRVTLRCSPRSGDLSVYWYQQSLDQGLQFLIQYYNGEERAKGNILERFSAQQFPDLHSELNLSSLELGDSALYFCASGLAGGPGEQFFGPGTRLTVL.